Below are 21 T cell receptor beta chains sequenced from a single sample in a study of beta chain features in type 1 diabetes. General study points: Among all four CD4+ subsets, Type 1 diabetes patients had TCRB CDR3s that were moderately but significantly shorter.

These receptors' targets are unknown. cDNA synthesis used the whole RNA isolate, giving expressed TCRB sequences. Profiling relied on immunoSEQ multiplex PCR, and the TCRdb table lists in-frame clones only, not all of them. This table holds about 170,000 clones, approximately 8% found once. The sample was central memory CD4+ T cells from blood. These receptors all come from a woman in her thirties or forties with type 1 diabetes.

The chain recombines TRBV5-4 with TRBJ2-2; no reliable D call. This CDR3 spans 13 amino acids. Trimming removed 3 bases from V and 4 bases from J, with 7 bases in between. Germline CDR1 reads SGHNT; CDR2 reads YYREEE (reference sequence). CDR3 nucleotides: TGTGCCAGCAGCTCAGATATCACCGGGGAGCTGTTTTTT. As protein: CASSSDITGELFF.

This clone turned up a few times. This chain connects TRBV4-3 to TRBJ2-1; TRBD2 agrees at 10 bases. This CDR3 comprises 16 residues. Per the germline V gene, CDR1 is LGHNA and CDR2 is YSLEER. J lost 5 bases, V lost 4 bases, and 8 bases had no gene match. CDR3 loop: CASSPLGLASDNEQFF. CDR3 nucleotide sequence: TGCGCCAGCAGCCCGTTGGGACTAGCGTCCGACAATGAGCAGTTCTTC.

The rearrangement uses TRBV7-9 and TRBJ1-5; no clear D gene. V was shortened by 0 bases and J by 7 bases, with 10 bases between the two germline ends. Germline CDR1 and CDR2: SEHNR and FQNEAQ (reference sequence). This CDR3 region has 14 residues. The CDR3 DNA follows: TGTGCCAGCAGCTTAGCGAGTTCCGAACAGCCCCAGCATTTT. Translation: CASSLASSEQPQHF.

V usage is TRBV7-2 and J usage is TRBJ2-3; 12 nucleotides align to TRBD2. With V trimmed by 5 bases and J by 1 base, 10 bases remained unmatched. The CDR3 consists of 18 residues. CDR1 SGHTA and CDR2 FQGNSA come from the germline V gene. The CDR3 protein is CASSPRTSGIWGTDTQYF. CDR3 nucleotides: TGTGCCAGCAGCCCAAGGACTAGCGGGATCTGGGGCACAGATACGCAGTATTTT.

This clone was seen a few times. The chain uses TRBV7-2 and TRBJ2-7, with 7 bases lining up with TRBD1. The junction had 6 bases not matched to a gene; V was cut back by 4 bases and J by 0 bases. Germline V gene sequence: CDR1 SGHTA, CDR2 FQGNSA. The CDR3 consists of 15 residues. The CDR3: CASSSGQAHSYEQYF. The CDR3 DNA sequence: TGTGCCAGCAGCTCCGGACAGGCGCACTCCTACGAGCAGTACTTC.

The table lists this clone with a few counts. This chain joins TRBV4-2 and TRBJ1-5, with D hard to call. V was shortened by 3 bases and J by 2 bases, with 20 bases between the two germline ends. CDR3 length: 18 residues. CDR1 is LGHNA and CDR2 is YNFKEQ in the germline V gene. DNA of the CDR3: TGTGCCAGCAGCCACCTCCCCGGAGGACTTTTGGGCAATCAGCCCCAGCATTTT. Its protein is CASSHLPGGLLGNQPQHF.

A few counts support this clone. This chain joins TRBV28 and TRBJ2-6, with a possible D match to TRBD2 (6 bases). With 7 bases removed from V and 3 bases from J, the gap between germline ends came to 22 bases. The CDR3 contains 18 residues. Germline lookup yields CDR1 MDHEN and CDR2 SYDVKM. The CDR3 DNA sequence: TGTGCCAGCATCGGAAGAAGGGGCTCGGGGGATGGGGCCAACGTCCTGACTTTC. Amino acid sequence: CASIGRRGSGDGANVLTF.

The V gene is TRBV7-3, the J gene TRBJ1-3, with no clear D. The CDR3 is 15 residues long. CDR1 and CDR2 from the germline V gene are SGHTA and FQGTGA. Between the trimmed V and J ends, which lost 5 bases and 0 bases, there was a span of 11 bases. The CDR3, as DNA: TGTGCCAGCAGCGTCGACGGGGACTCTGGAAACACCATATATTTT. It codes for CASSVDGDSGNTIYF.

This clone was found a few times. The V gene is TRBV12-5, the J gene TRBJ2-2, with D uncertain. This CDR3 is built from 13 residues. Germline-derived CDR1 and CDR2 are LGHNT and FRNRAP. Trimming left V 1 base short and J 7 bases short, with 7 bases between. CDR3: CASGLASGGELFF. DNA of the CDR3: TGTGCTAGTGGTTTGGCTTCCGGCGGGGAGCTGTTTTTT.

This rearrangement joins TRBV29-1 to TRBJ1-1, with TRBD1 matching over 9 bases. V trimming: 7 bases; J trimming: 4 bases; junction bases outside the gene matches: 10. CDR1 and CDR2 (germline): SQVTM, ANQGSEA. The CDR3 is 14 amino acids. This CDR3 reads CSAHLVQGATEAFF. CDR3 DNA: TGCAGCGCCCACCTTGTACAGGGGGCCACTGAAGCTTTCTTT.

This clone showed up many times. The gene calls are TRBV4-3 and TRBJ2-3; D uncertain. Germline assignment: CDR1 LGHNA and CDR2 YSLEER. V lost 3 bases to trimming and J lost 6 bases, with 7 bases between them. This CDR3 region has 12 residues. The CDR3 nucleotides are TGCGCCAGCAGCCATGGCCTCGATACGCAGTATTTT. Residues: CASSHGLDTQYF.

This clone was seen more than once but under ten times. The chain is built from TRBV7-8 and TRBJ2-7; D possibly corresponds to TRBD1 (6 bases). Germline CDR1 reads SGHVS; CDR2 reads FQNEAQ. CDR3 length: 14 residues. V was trimmed by 5 bases and J by 0 bases, leaving 11 bases between them. This CDR3 is CASSLRQASYEQYF. The CDR3 bases are TGTGCCAGCAGCCTACGACAGGCCTCCTACGAGCAGTACTTC.

This clone was detected a few times. V is TRBV7-9 and J is TRBJ1-6; D is unresolved. CDR3 size: 12 residues. The germline V gene encodes CDR1 SEHNR and CDR2 FQNEAQ (reference sequence). V was pared by 4 bases and J by 5 bases, with 3 bases between. The CDR3 is CASSYNNSPLHF. The CDR3 DNA reads TGTGCCAGCAGCTACAATAATTCACCCCTCCACTTT.

V is TRBV30 and J is TRBJ2-2; D is uncertain. V lost 1 base, J lost 4 bases, and 4 bases lay in between. The germline CDR1 and CDR2 sequences are GTSNPN and SVGIG (reference sequence). The CDR3 covers 12 residues. CDR3 coding DNA: TGTGCCTGGAGTGCCGGCACCGGGGAGCTGTTTTTT. Translation: CAWSAGTGELFF. Combining the CDR3 with reference TRBV30 and TRBJ2-2 gives the whole variable domain SQTIHQWPATLVQPVGSPLSLECTVEGTSNPNLYWYRQAAGRGLQLLFYSVGIGQISSEVPQNLSASRPQDRQFILSSKKLLLSDSGFYLCAWSAGTGELFFGEGSRLTVL.

For the CDR3, the DNA is TGTGCCACCAGCAGAGGACTAGCGGGAGCTAGAGAGCAGTTCTTC. This gives the protein CATSRGLAGAREQFF. V and J are TRBV15 and TRBJ2-1, with 12 bases identical to TRBD2. Looked up from germline, CDR1 is LNHNV and CDR2 is YYDKDF (reference sequence). V dropped 1 base and J dropped 10; count of bases not matched to a gene: 5. The CDR3 is 15 residues long.

This clone was detected a few times. The chain couples TRBV30 to TRBJ1-1; perhaps TRBD1 as D (5 bases). This CDR3 has 15 amino acids. V gave up 4 bases and J gave up 1 base, with 16 bases separating them. CDR1 GTSNPN and CDR2 SVGIG come from the germline V gene (reference sequence). The CDR3 nucleotides are TGTGCCTGGAAACGGGAGAGGGGCCCGAACACTGAAGCTTTCTTT. Translation: CAWKRERGPNTEAFF.

This clone has more than one count but fewer than ten. The J gene is TRBJ1-6, the V gene TRBV7-6; D possibly corresponds to TRBD1 (5 bases). This CDR3 spans 14 amino acids. Trimming stripped 5 bases from V and 6 bases from J, with 11 bases between. Per the germline V gene, CDR1 is SGHVS and CDR2 is FNYEAQ. This CDR3 reads CASSGGAINSPLHF. In DNA form, the CDR3 reads TGTGCCAGCAGCGGAGGGGCTATTAATTCACCCCTCCACTTT.

This clone was observed a handful of times. This sequence joins TRBV28 and TRBJ2-1; possibly TRBD1 for D (5 bases). V was pared by 6 bases and J by 4 bases, with 7 bases between. The CDR3 extends over 12 amino acids. Germline V gene sequence: CDR1 MDHEN, CDR2 SYDVKM. The DNA of the CDR3 is TGTGCCAGCAGGTACAGGTACAATGAGCAGTTCTTC. It encodes CASRYRYNEQFF. The variable domain in full, completed from reference TRBV28 and TRBJ2-1, reads DVKVTQSSRYLVKRTGEKVFLECVQDMDHENMFWYRQDPGLGLRLIYFSYDVKMKEKGDIPEGYSVSREKKERFSLILESASTNQTSMYLCASRYRYNEQFFGPGTRLTVL.

This clone has a handful of counts. This chain links TRBV14 with TRBJ2-3; 8 bases align to TRBD2. Germline CDR1 SGHDN, CDR2 FVKESK. Trimming cost V 7 bases and J 5 bases; bases outside gene matches: 8. CDR3 size: 14 residues. CDR3 sequence (DNA): TGTGCCAGCAACCTCGGGGGGGCCGGAGATACGCAGTATTTT. Amino acids: CASNLGGAGDTQYF.

The chain employs TRBV9 and TRBJ2-3; TRBD2 is a possible D gene (5 bases). This CDR3 contains 14 residues. The germline V gene has CDR1 SGDLS and CDR2 YYNGEE. Trimming left V 4 bases short and J 5 bases short, with 14 bases between. CDR3 residues: CASSPRPREDTQYF. CDR3 DNA: TGTGCCAGCAGCCCACGACCGAGGGAAGATACGCAGTATTTT.

Many counts were recorded for this clone. The genes are TRBV28 and TRBJ1-2, with D perhaps matching TRBD1 (6 bases). The V end was cut by 7 bases, the J end by 4 bases, with 19 bases between. The germline V gene has CDR1 MDHEN and CDR2 SYDVKM. This CDR3 has 15 amino acids. CDR3 region: CASTPGQRYFYGYTF. CDR3 nucleotides: TGTGCCAGCACTCCCGGACAGCGCTACTTCTATGGCTACACCTTC.